A single sample gave rise to the 26 T cell receptor beta chains below, sequenced in a study of blood T cell repertoires in COVID-19. Method: immunoSEQ multiplex PCR; TCRdb's copy keeps in-frame clones and lacks some. This table holds around 150,000 clones, more than 75% found once. Sequencing used peripheral blood. Receptors were obtained from a woman in her forties or fifties with acute or convalescent COVID-19.

The J gene is TRBJ2-7, the V gene TRBV5-1, with 11 bases identical to TRBD1. Germline values: CDR1 SGHRS, CDR2 YFSETQ. The CDR3 consists of 14 residues. After removal of 4 bases from V and 3 bases from J, the junction contained 3 bases not matched to a gene. The CDR3 DNA reads as TGCGCCAGCAGCCGGGACAGGGGGAACTACGAGCAGTACTTC. It codes for CASSRDRGNYEQYF.

The V call is TRBV11-2, the J call TRBJ2-1, with 9 bases identical to TRBD2. Germline V gene data show CDR1 as SGHAT and CDR2 as FQNNGV. The CDR3 sequence is 16 residues long. The ends lost 4 bases at V and 4 bases at J; junction bases unmatched: 8. CDR3 sequence (DNA): TGTGCCAGCAGCTCAGATTGGCGGGGGGGTTACAATGAGCAGTTCTTC. It codes for CASSSDWRGGYNEQFF.

The J gene is TRBJ1-3, the V gene TRBV6-5; D is perhaps TRBD1 (5 bases). CDR3 length equals 16 residues. Germline loops: CDR1 MNHEY, CDR2 SVGAGI. Trimming cost V 0 bases and J 2 bases, with 11 bases left between them. The CDR3 DNA sequence: TGTGCCAGCAGTTACTCCAGGGCCCTCCCTGGAAACACCATATATTTT. Encoded protein: CASSYSRALPGNTIYF.

CDR3 sequence (DNA): TGCGCCAGCAGCCAAGATCACACCGTGGTATACGAGCAGTACTTC. Protein sequence: CASSQDHTVVYEQYF. The chain couples TRBV4-3 to TRBJ2-7; D is ambiguous. Germline lookup yields CDR1 LGHNA and CDR2 YSLEER. The CDR3 has 15 amino acids. V was clipped by 0 bases and J by 4 bases, with 13 bases between them.

This sequence joins TRBV7-9 and TRBJ1-1; D call uncertain. Deletions cut 5 bases from V and 1 base from J, with 8 bases between. Germline lookup yields CDR1 SEHNR and CDR2 FQNEAQ (reference sequence). CDR3 length equals 13 residues. CDR3 nucleotides: TGTGCCAGCAGCCGATCAGGGAACACTGAAGCTTTCTTT. Encoded protein: CASSRSGNTEAFF.

The chain links TRBV7-2 to TRBJ2-2; 11 bases line up with TRBD1. The germline V gene encodes CDR1 SGHTA and CDR2 FQGNSA. Germline trimming cut 5 bases from V and 4 bases from J; bases unmatched to any gene: 0. The CDR3 has 14 residues. The CDR3 DNA follows: TGTGCCAGCAGCGGGACAGGGGGCACCGGGGAGCTGTTTTTT. Translated: CASSGTGGTGELFF. The full variable domain, with the rest looked up from reference TRBV7-2 and TRBJ2-2, is GAGVSQSPSNKVTEKGKDVELRCDPISGHTALYWYRQSLGQGLEFLIYFQGNSAPDKSGLPSDRFSAERTGGSVSTLTIQRTQQEDSAVYLCASSGTGGTGELFFGEGSRLTVL.

The chain employs TRBV27 and TRBJ1-6, with 9 nucleotides matching TRBD1. The J segment lost 9 bases and the V segment lost 2 bases, leaving 5 bases of the junction unmatched. Germline CDR1 and CDR2: MNHEY and SMNVEV (reference sequence). The CDR3 has 15 residues. The CDR3 region is CASSLTGQGVSPLHF. CDR3 nucleotides: TGTGCCAGCAGTTTAACGGGACAGGGAGTTTCACCCCTCCACTTT.

This clone has just one count. This chain uses TRBV9 with TRBJ2-3, with TRBD2 matching over 12 bases. Per the germline V gene, CDR1 is SGDLS and CDR2 is YYNGEE. After removal of 3 bases from V and 2 bases from J, the junction contained 4 bases not matched to a gene. There are 16 residues in the CDR3. CDR3 coding DNA: TGTGCCAGCAGCGCCCTAGCGGGGGGGCTCACAGATACGCAGTATTTT. Its protein is CASSALAGGLTDTQYF.

The V gene is TRBV6-5, the J gene TRBJ2-7; possibly TRBD2 for D (6 bases). CDR3 size: 11 residues. The V gene lost 9 bases and the J gene lost 0 bases, with 6 bases spanning the gap. Germline CDR1 is MNHEY and CDR2 is SVGAGI. The DNA for the CDR3 is TGTGCCAGGGGAGGCTCCTACGAGCAGTACTTC. This encodes CARGGSYEQYF.

As DNA, the CDR3 is TGTGCCAGCAGCCAAACTCGGACTGTGAATCAGCCCCAGCATTTT. Translation: CASSQTRTVNQPQHF. The chain links TRBV4-2 to TRBJ1-5; D remains ambiguous. The CDR3 spans 15 residues. Deletions cut 2 bases from V and 4 bases from J, with 12 bases between. Germline assignment: CDR1 LGHNA and CDR2 YNFKEQ.

This chain joins TRBV15 and TRBJ1-2; tentatively, D is TRBD1 (6 bases). Germline-derived CDR1 and CDR2 are LNHNV and YYDKDF (reference sequence). The CDR3 sequence is 13 residues long. With 2 bases removed from V and 7 bases from J, the gap between germline ends came to 11 bases. CDR3 DNA sequence: TGTGCCACCAGCAGAAACAGGGTGTCTGGCTACACCTTC. Translating gives CATSRNRVSGYTF.

J is TRBJ2-7 and V is TRBV4-3; 10 bases align to TRBD1. The CDR3 is 16 amino acids. The junction had 5 bases not matched to a gene; V was cut back by 0 bases and J by 3 bases. Germline V gene lookup returns CDR1 LGHNA and CDR2 YSLEER. The CDR3 sequence: CASSQDFGTGVYEQYF. As DNA, the CDR3 is TGCGCCAGCAGCCAAGATTTCGGGACAGGGGTCTACGAGCAGTACTTC.

This clone is categorized as medium-sized (0.01 to 0.1%). The rearrangement joins TRBV25-1 to TRBJ1-2; D not certain. V lost 3 bases and J lost 6, with 14 bases in between. This CDR3 is built from 14 residues. Germline V gene sequence: CDR1 MGHDK, CDR2 SYGVNS. The CDR3 DNA is TGTGCCAGCAGTGACTCCGAGAGGGTTGATGGCTACACCTTC. Translated, it gives CASSDSERVDGYTF.

The gene calls are TRBV6-5 and TRBJ1-1; 9 bases line up with TRBD1. Unmatched junction bases numbered 7, after V lost 6 bases and J lost 5 bases. Germline V lookup: CDR1 MNHEY, CDR2 SVGAGI. This CDR3 comprises 14 residues. CDR3 DNA: TGTGCCAGCAGGGGGACAGGGATAGTGACTGAAGCTTTCTTT. It codes for CASRGTGIVTEAFF.

This chain connects TRBV10-3 to TRBJ1-1; 9 nucleotides match TRBD1. CDR3 length: 15 amino acids. Germline loops: CDR1 ENHRY, CDR2 SYGVKD. The ends lost 2 bases at V and 6 bases at J; junction bases unmatched: 7. The CDR3, as DNA: TGTGCCATCAGTGAGGGGACAGGGTTTTTTGCTGAAGCTTTCTTT. Its protein is CAISEGTGFFAEAFF.

The J gene is TRBJ1-1, the V gene TRBV27; TRBD1 matches 7 bases. CDR1 is MNHEY, CDR2 SMNVEV, per germline (reference sequence). This CDR3 is 15 amino acids long. The V and J ends lost 7 bases and 5 bases, in that order; junction bases with no gene match: 13. DNA of the CDR3: TGTGCCAGCAAACACCGACAGGGCCCCGGGACTGAAGCTTTCTTT. This encodes CASKHRQGPGTEAFF.

Concerning this clone itself: A much larger clone sits a single nucleotide away, making a read error possible. The gene calls are TRBV28 and TRBJ1-5, with TRBD1 matching 7 bases. Germline lookup yields CDR1 MDHEN and CDR2 SYDVKM. V dropped 6 bases and J dropped 5; count of bases not matched to a gene: 4. This CDR3 has 13 amino acids. The CDR3: CASRSTGDQPQHF. CDR3 coding DNA: TGTGCCAGCAGATCAACAGGGGATCAGCCCCAGCATTTT.

This chain joins TRBV27 and TRBJ2-2; D perhaps matches TRBD1 (6 bases). This CDR3 region has 12 residues. Per germline, CDR1 MNHEY and CDR2 SMNVEV (reference sequence). V was cut by 6 bases and J by 7 bases, with 9 bases left in between. The CDR3, as DNA: TGTGCCAGCAGACAGGGTCACGGGGAGCTGTTTTTT. This sequence encodes CASRQGHGELFF.

The J gene is TRBJ1-1, the V gene TRBV7-3; 9 nucleotides agree with TRBD1. The CDR3 totals 14 residues. Germline V gene sequence: CDR1 SGHTA, CDR2 FQGTGA. J lost 8 bases, V lost 5 bases, and 9 bases had no gene match. The CDR3, as DNA: TGTGCCAGCAGCATCAACAGGGACAGGGAAGAAGCTTTCTTT. As protein: CASSINRDREEAFF.

This chain connects TRBV7-3 to TRBJ1-5; no reliable D call. The CDR3 has 18 residues. Germline V gives CDR1 SGHTA, CDR2 FQGTGA. With 2 bases removed from V and 4 bases from J, the gap between germline ends came to 21 bases. CDR3 coding DNA: TGTGCCAGCAGCTTAGAATTTTACGCGGGTTTGACGAATCAGCCCCAGCATTTT. Translated, it gives CASSLEFYAGLTNQPQHF.

The chain combines TRBV6-5 with TRBJ1-2; 9 nucleotides agree with TRBD1. The CDR3 consists of 16 residues. Germline assignment: CDR1 MNHEY and CDR2 SVGAGI. J was trimmed by 8 bases and V by 2 bases; bases with no gene match: 12. CDR3: CASSYPPGTGSGGYTF. The DNA of the CDR3 is TGTGCCAGCAGTTACCCACCCGGGACAGGGTCTGGGGGCTACACCTTC.

This chain connects TRBV7-9 to TRBJ1-6, with TRBD1 matching 7 bases. With 7 bases clipped from V and 7 bases from J, the junction kept 10 bases outside the gene matches. Germline V gene lookup returns CDR1 SEHNR and CDR2 FQNEAQ (reference sequence). The length of the CDR3 is 15 residues. The CDR3, as DNA: TGTGCCAGCACCAAGCCGGGACAGTCAAATTCACCCCTCCACTTT. Translating gives CASTKPGQSNSPLHF.

Here the CDR3 DNA reads TGTGCCAGCAGCTTAGCAGGGACAGGCAATCAGCCCCAGCATTTT. Its translation is CASSLAGTGNQPQHF. The chain has TRBV7-6 and TRBJ1-5; TRBD1 agrees at 7 bases. Germline CDR1 and CDR2: SGHVS and FNYEAQ. CDR3 size: 15 residues. Trimming cost V 0 bases and J 2 bases; bases outside gene matches: 1.

The rearrangement links TRBV24-1 to TRBJ2-1, with D unresolved. The CDR3 is 13 residues long. The germline CDR1 and CDR2 sequences are KGHDR and SFDVKD. The V and J ends lost 6 bases and 9 bases respectively, with 14 bases between them. In DNA form, the CDR3 reads TGTGCCACCAGTCCCTCTGCCGGTGGTGAGCAGTTCTTC. Encoded protein: CATSPSAGGEQFF.

The V and J genes are TRBV6-5 and TRBJ2-3; 8 bases align to TRBD2. V trimming: 6 bases; J trimming: 4 bases; junction bases outside the gene matches: 6. The CDR3 is made up of 14 amino acids. Germline V lookup: CDR1 MNHEY, CDR2 SVGAGI. Here the CDR3 reads CASSPGLAPDTQYF. The CDR3 coding sequence is TGTGCCAGCAGCCCCGGACTAGCCCCAGATACGCAGTATTTT.

V is TRBV7-2 and J is TRBJ1-1; 7 bases map to TRBD1. The CDR3 loop spans 14 amino acids. Unmatched junction bases numbered 0, after V lost 2 bases and J lost 0 bases. Germline CDR1 is SGHTA and CDR2 is FQGNSA. The CDR3 sequence: CASSLTGVNTEAFF. The CDR3 DNA follows: TGTGCCAGCAGCTTAACAGGGGTGAACACTGAAGCTTTCTTT.